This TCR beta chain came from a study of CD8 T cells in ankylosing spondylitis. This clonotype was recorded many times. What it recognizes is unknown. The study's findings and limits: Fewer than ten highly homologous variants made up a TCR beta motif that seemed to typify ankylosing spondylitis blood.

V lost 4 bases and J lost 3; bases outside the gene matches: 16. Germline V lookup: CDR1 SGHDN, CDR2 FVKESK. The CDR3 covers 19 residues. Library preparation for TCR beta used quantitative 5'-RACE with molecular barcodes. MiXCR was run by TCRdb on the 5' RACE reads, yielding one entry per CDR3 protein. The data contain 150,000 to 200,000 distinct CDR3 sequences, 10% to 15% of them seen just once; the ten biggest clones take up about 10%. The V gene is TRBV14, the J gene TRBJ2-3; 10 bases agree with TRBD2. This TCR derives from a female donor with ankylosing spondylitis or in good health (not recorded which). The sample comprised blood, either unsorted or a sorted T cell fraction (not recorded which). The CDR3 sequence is CASSRLLLGLARDTDTQYF. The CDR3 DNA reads TGTGCCAGCAGCCGACTCCTACTGGGACTAGCGAGAGATACAGATACGCAGTATTTT.